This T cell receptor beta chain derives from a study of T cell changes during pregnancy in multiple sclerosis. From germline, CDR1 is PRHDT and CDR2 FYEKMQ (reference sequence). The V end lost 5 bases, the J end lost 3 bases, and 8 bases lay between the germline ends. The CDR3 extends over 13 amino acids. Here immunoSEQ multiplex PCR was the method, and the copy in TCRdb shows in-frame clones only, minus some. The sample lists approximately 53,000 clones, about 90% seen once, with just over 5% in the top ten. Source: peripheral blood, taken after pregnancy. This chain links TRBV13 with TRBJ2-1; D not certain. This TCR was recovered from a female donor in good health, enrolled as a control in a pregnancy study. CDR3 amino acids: CASSPSLYNEQFF. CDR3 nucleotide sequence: TGTGCCAGCAGCCCCTCCCTCTACAATGAGCAGTTCTTC.